This T cell receptor (beta chain) was sequenced during a study of blood T cell repertoires in COVID-19. As for the study in general: COVID-19 samples, acute and convalescent, were from the United States, Italy and Spain.

The CDR3 extends over 17 amino acids. The V gene's germline CDR1 is SGHRS and CDR2 YFSETQ. Unmatched junction bases numbered 11, after V lost 3 bases and J lost 0 bases. Seattle-derived patients entered the study during active infection and were followed longitudinally. The protocol was immunoSEQ multiplex PCR, while the TCRdb copy is restricted to in-frame clones and leaves out a portion. This sample has under 400,000 clones, with roughly 90% found just once. The receptor's source is a woman aged 30 to 39 with COVID-19, enrolled during active disease. Sequences were obtained from peripheral blood. The chain has TRBV5-1 and TRBJ1-2; 7 bases are shared with TRBD1. The CDR3 sequence: CASSSSTGERANYGYTF. The CDR3 nucleotides read TGCGCCAGCAGCTCCTCAACAGGGGAAAGGGCTAACTATGGCTACACCTTC.